This T cell receptor (beta chain) was sequenced in a study of regulatory T cells in long-lasting Graves disease. Documented time point: newly diagnosed GD, antithyroid drugs for less than 3 months. Isolated PBMC RNA provided the starting material for the TCR library. One endocrinology department in Xi'an, China, was where patients came from. Library construction for TCR beta used iRepertoire HTBI primers and Arm-PCR of CDR3 regions. Via MiXCR, TCRdb re-called the multiplex PCR reads, giving one row per CDR3 protein. The sample holds about 240,000 distinct CDR3 sequences, around 21% seen once. The TCR was taken from a female donor with Graves disease. This specimen was peripheral blood mononuclear cells (PBMCs), taken at new diagnosis, from a patient treated with antithyroid drugs.

The CDR3: CSARNSTSGTGKQETQYF. CDR3 nucleotides: TGCAGTGCTAGAAATAGCACTAGCGGGACTGGGAAACAAGAGACCCAGTACTTC. The chain has TRBV20-1 and TRBJ2-5; the match to TRBD2 covers 10 bases. Germline V gene data show CDR1 as DFQATT and CDR2 as SNEGSKA (reference sequence). This CDR3 has 18 residues. V trimming: 2 bases; J trimming: 2 bases; junction bases outside the gene matches: 14.